Included here is one T cell receptor beta chain sequence, with context. Its matching antigen is unknown. These data come from a study of a mutant IDH1 vaccine in newly diagnosed glioma. Looking at the study overall: The treated group averaged approximately 42 years old and was around 62% male, approximately 38% female. Patients were pretreated with radiotherapy, temozolomide, or both, mostly both. Study outcomes and limitations: Of the patients, less than 95% had vaccine-induced immune responses. Variations in leading peripheral T cell clonotypes appeared to have no connection with pseudoprogression.

Noted time point: baseline, week 1 (first vaccination visit). Sample treatment: pre-vaccination baseline after standard-of-care therapy. With 6 bases clipped from V and 3 bases from J, the junction kept 7 bases outside the gene matches. The CDR3 length is 14 residues. The germline V gene has CDR1 WNHNN and CDR2 SYGVQD (reference sequence). Some clones are missing from TCRdb's copy, which holds only in-frame ones; the method was immunoSEQ multiplex PCR. The sample yields just under 95,000 clones, roughly 78% seen once. The source was PBMCs, collected from a glioma patient treated with radiotherapy, temozolomide or both. This receptor was taken from a man between 40 and 49 years old with glioma. The V and J genes are TRBV10-1 and TRBJ2-7; TRBD1 aligns across 8 bases. The CDR3, as DNA: TGCGCCAGCAGCGACGGGACAGGATACTACGAGCAGTACTTC. Translated: CASSDGTGYYEQYF.